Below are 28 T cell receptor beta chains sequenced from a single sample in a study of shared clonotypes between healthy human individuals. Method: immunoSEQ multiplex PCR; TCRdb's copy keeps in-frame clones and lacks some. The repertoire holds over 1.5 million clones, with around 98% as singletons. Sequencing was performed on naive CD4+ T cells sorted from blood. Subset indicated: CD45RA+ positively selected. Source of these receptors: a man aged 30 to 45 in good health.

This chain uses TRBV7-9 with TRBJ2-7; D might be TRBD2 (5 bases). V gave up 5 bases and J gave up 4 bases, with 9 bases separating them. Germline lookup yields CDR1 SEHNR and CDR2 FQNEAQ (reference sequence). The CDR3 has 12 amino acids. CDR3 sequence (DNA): TGTGCCAGCAGCAAGGAGGTGTACGAGCAGTACTTC. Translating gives CASSKEVYEQYF.

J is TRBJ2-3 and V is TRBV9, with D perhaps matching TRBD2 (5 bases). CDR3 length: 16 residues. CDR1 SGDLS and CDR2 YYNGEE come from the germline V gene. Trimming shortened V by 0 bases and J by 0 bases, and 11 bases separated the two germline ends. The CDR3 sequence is CASSVALAESTDTQYF. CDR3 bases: TGTGCCAGCAGCGTAGCTCTAGCAGAAAGCACAGATACGCAGTATTTT.

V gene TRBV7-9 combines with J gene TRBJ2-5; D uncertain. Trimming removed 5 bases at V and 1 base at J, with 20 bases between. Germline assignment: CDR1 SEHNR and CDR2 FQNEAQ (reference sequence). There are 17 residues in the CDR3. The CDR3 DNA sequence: TGTGCCAGCAGCCGCTCTAAACAATACCAGCCCCAAGAGACCCAGTACTTC. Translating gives CASSRSKQYQPQETQYF. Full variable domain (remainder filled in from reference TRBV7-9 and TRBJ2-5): DTGVSQNPRHKITKRGQNVTFRCDPISEHNRLYWYRQTLGQGPEFLTYFQNEAQLEKSRLLSDRFSAERPKGSFSTLEIQRTEQGDSAMYLCASSRSKQYQPQETQYFGPGTRLLVL.

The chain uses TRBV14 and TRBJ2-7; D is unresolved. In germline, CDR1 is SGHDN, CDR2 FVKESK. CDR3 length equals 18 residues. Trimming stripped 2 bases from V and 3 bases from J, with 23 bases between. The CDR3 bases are TGTGCCAGCAGCCAACTAGGAATTAGGACGGGTATTTTCTACGAGCAGTACTTC. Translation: CASSQLGIRTGIFYEQYF.

CDR3 amino acids: CASSPFKERSNYGYTF. The CDR3, as DNA: TGTGCCAGCTCACCGTTCAAGGAGAGGTCTAACTATGGCTACACCTTC. The gene calls are TRBV18 and TRBJ1-2, with no clear D. The ends were cut back, 3 bases at V and 0 bases at J, with 14 bases in the middle. The CDR3 spans 16 residues. CDR1 and CDR2 (germline): KGHSH, LQKENI.

As DNA, the CDR3 is TGTGCCAGCGCGTATGGCAGGGACTACGAGCAGTACTTC. Its protein product is CASAYGRDYEQYF. The genes are TRBV7-9 and TRBJ2-7; tentative D call: TRBD1 (5 bases). The V gene lost 8 bases and the J gene lost 3 bases, with 14 bases spanning the gap. The CDR3 is 13 residues long. CDR1 SEHNR and CDR2 FQNEAQ come from the germline V gene (reference sequence).

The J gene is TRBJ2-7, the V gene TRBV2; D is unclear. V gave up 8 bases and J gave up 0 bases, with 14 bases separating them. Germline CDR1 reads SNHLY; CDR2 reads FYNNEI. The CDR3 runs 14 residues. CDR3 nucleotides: TGTGCCAGCCGATGGACGGAGAGCTCCTACGAGCAGTACTTC. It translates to CASRWTESSYEQYF.

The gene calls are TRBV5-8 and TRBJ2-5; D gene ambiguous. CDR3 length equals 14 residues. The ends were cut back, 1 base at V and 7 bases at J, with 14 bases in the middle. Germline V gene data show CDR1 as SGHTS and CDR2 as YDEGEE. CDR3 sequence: CASSLYGTGGTQYF. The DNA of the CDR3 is TGTGCCAGCAGCTTGTATGGAACTGGTGGGACCCAGTACTTC.

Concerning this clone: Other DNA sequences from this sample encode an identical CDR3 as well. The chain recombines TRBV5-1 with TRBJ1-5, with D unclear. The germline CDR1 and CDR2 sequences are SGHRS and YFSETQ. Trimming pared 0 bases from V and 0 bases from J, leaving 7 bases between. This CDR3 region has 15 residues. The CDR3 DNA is TGCGCCAGCAGCTTGGTGGGCGGTAGCAATCAGCCCCAGCATTTT. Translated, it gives CASSLVGGSNQPQHF. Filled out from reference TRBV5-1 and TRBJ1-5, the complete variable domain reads KAGVTQTPRYLIKTRGQQVTLSCSPISGHRSVSWYQQTPGQGLQFLFEYFSETQRNKGNFPGRFSGRQFSNSRSEMNVSTLELGDSALYLCASSLVGGSNQPQHFGDGTRLSIL.

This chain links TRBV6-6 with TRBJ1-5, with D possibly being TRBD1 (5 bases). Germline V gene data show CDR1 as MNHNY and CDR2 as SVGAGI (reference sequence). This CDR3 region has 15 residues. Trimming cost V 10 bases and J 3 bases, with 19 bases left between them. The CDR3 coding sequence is TGTGCCACCGTTGACAGCCCCCTATCCAATCAGCCCCAGCATTTT. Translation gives CATVDSPLSNQPQHF.

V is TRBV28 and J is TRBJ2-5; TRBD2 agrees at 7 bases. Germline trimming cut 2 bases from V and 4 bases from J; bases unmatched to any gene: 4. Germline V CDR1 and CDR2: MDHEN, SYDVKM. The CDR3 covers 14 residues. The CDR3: CASSLAGELETQYF. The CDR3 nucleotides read TGTGCCAGCAGTTTAGCGGGAGAGTTAGAGACCCAGTACTTC.

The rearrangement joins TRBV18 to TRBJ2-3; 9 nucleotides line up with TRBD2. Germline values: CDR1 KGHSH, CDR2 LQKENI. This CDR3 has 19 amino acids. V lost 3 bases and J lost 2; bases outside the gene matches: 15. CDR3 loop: CASSPRLAERGFSTDTQYF. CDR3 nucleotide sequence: TGTGCCAGCTCACCGCGACTAGCGGAGAGGGGTTTTTCCACAGATACGCAGTATTTT.

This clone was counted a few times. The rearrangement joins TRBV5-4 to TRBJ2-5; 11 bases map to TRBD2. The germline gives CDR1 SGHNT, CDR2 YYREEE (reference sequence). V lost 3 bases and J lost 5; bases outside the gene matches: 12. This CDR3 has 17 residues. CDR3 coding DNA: TGTGCCAGCAGCTCGCGAACTAGCGGGAGTGCATTGGAGACCCAGTACTTC. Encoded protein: CASSSRTSGSALETQYF.

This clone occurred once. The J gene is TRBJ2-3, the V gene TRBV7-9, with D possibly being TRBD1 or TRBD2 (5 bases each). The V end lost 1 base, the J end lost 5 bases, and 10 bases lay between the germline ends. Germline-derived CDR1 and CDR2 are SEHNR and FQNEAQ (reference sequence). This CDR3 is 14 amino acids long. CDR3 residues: CASSLVSGGDTQYF. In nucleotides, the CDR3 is TGTGCCAGCAGCTTAGTTTCTGGGGGAGATACGCAGTATTTT.

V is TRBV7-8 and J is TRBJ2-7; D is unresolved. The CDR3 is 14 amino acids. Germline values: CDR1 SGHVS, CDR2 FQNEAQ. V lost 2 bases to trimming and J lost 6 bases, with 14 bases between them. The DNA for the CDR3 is TGTGCCAGCAGCTTAACCTGGGGAACGGGCGAGCAGTACTTC. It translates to CASSLTWGTGEQYF.

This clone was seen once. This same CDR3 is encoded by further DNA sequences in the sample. The CDR3 loop is CASSSGTVANYGYTF. The CDR3, as DNA: TGCGCCAGCAGCTCGGGGACGGTAGCTAACTATGGCTACACCTTC. This chain uses TRBV5-1 with TRBJ1-2, with a weak D call TRBD1 (5 bases). This CDR3 has 15 amino acids. V gave up 3 bases and J gave up 0 bases, with 12 bases separating them. Germline loops: CDR1 SGHRS, CDR2 YFSETQ.

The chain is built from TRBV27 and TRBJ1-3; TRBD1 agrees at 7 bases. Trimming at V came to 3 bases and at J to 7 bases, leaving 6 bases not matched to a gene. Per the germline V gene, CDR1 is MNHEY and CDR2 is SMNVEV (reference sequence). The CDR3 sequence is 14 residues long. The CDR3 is CASSLIQGGNTIYF. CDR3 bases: TGTGCCAGCAGTTTGATTCAGGGGGGGAACACCATATATTTT.

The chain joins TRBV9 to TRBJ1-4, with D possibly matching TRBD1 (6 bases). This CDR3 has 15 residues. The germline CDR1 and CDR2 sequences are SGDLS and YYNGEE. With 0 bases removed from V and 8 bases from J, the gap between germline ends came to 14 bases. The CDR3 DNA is TGTGCCAGCAGCGTAGGGGGCCGGGGGGCCGAAAAACTGTTTTTT. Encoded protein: CASSVGGRGAEKLFF.

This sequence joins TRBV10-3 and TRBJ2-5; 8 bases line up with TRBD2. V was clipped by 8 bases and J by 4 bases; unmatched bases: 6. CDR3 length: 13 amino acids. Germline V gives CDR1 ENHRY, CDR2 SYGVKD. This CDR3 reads CAIRAGGGETQYF. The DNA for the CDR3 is TGTGCCATCCGGGCGGGAGGTGGAGAGACCCAGTACTTC.

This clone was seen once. DNA for the CDR3: TGCGCCACCGGGTCCCAGTCGGGGGCTCAAGAGACCCAGTACTTC. Translation gives CATGSQSGAQETQYF. The J gene is TRBJ2-5, the V gene TRBV5-1; D may correspond to TRBD1 or TRBD2 (6 bases each). CDR1 is SGHRS, CDR2 YFSETQ, per germline. CDR3 length: 15 residues. V lost 9 bases and J 2 bases, leaving 20 bases between the germline ends.

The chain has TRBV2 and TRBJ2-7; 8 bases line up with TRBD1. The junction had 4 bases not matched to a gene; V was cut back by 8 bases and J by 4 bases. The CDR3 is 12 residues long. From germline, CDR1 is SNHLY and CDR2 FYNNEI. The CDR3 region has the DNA TGTGCCAGCGGGACAGGTGTATACGAGCAGTACTTC. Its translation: CASGTGVYEQYF.

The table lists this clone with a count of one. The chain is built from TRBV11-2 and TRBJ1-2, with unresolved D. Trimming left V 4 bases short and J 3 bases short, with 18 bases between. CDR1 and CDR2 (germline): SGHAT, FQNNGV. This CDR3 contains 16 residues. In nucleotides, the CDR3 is TGTGCCAGCAGCTCCGTCCGAGGGCCAAACCACTATGGCTACACCTTC. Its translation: CASSSVRGPNHYGYTF.

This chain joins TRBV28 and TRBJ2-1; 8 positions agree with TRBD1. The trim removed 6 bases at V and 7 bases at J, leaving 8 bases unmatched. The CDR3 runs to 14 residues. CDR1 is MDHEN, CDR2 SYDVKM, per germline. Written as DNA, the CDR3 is TGTGCCAGCAGCCGGGGGACAGGTGTTAATGAGCAGTTCTTC. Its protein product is CASSRGTGVNEQFF. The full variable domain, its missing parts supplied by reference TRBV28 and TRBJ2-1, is DVKVTQSSRYLVKRTGEKVFLECVQDMDHENMFWYRQDPGLGLRLIYFSYDVKMKEKGDIPEGYSVSREKKERFSLILESASTNQTSMYLCASSRGTGVNEQFFGPGTRLTVL.

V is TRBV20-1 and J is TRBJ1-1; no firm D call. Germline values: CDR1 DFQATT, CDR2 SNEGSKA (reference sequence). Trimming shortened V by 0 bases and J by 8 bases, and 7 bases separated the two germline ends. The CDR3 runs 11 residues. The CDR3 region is CSARDREEAFF. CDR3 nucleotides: TGCAGTGCTAGAGATCGTGAGGAAGCTTTCTTT.

The CDR3 region is CAISDLDEQFF. The CDR3, as DNA: TGTGCCATCAGCGACCTGGATGAGCAGTTCTTC. The chain combines TRBV10-3 with TRBJ2-1; D is ambiguous. Germline values: CDR1 ENHRY, CDR2 SYGVKD. Trimming took 6 bases from V and 8 from J, leaving 8 bases between them. The CDR3 has 11 amino acids.

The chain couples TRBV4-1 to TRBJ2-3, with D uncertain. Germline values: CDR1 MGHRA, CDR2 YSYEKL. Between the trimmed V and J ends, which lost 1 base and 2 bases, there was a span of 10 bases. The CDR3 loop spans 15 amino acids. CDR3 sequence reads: CASSQVGLITDTQYF. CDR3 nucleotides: TGCGCCAGCAGCCAAGTCGGGCTCATCACAGATACGCAGTATTTT.

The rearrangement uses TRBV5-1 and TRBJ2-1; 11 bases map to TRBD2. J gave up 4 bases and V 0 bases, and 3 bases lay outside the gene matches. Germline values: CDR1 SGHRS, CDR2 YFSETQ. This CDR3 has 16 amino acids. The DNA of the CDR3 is TGCGCCAGCAGCTTGGGGGGACTAGCGGCTTACAATGAGCAGTTCTTC. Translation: CASSLGGLAAYNEQFF.

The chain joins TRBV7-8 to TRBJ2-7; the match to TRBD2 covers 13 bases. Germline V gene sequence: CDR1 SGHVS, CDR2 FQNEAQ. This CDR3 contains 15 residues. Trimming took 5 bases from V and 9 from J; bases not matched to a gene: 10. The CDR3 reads CASSPSLAGGMRQYF. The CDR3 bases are TGTGCCAGCAGCCCTTCACTAGCGGGAGGGATGAGGCAGTACTTC.